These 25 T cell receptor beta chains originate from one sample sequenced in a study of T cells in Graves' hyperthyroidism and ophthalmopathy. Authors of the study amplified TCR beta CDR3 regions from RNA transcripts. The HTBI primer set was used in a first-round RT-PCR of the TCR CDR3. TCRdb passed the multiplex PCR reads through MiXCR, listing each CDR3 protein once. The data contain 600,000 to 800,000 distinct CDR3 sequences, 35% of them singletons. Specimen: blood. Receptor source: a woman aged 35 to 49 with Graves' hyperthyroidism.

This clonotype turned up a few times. This CDR3 is CASSFQGARGYGYTF. The CDR3 DNA reads as TGTGCCAGCAGCTTCCAGGGGGCGCGCGGCTATGGCTACACCTTC. J is TRBJ1-2 and V is TRBV5-6; TRBD1 agrees at 8 bases. After removal of 2 bases from V and 4 bases from J, the junction contained 7 bases not matched to a gene. The V gene's germline CDR1 is SGHDT and CDR2 YYEEEE. The CDR3 has 15 amino acids. The full variable domain, with the rest looked up from reference TRBV5-6 and TRBJ1-2, is DAGVTQSPTHLIKTRGQQVTLRCSPKSGHDTVSWYQQALGQGPQFIFQYYEEEERQRGNFPDRFSGHQFPNYSSELNVNALLLGDSALYLCASSFQGARGYGYTFGSGTRLTVV.

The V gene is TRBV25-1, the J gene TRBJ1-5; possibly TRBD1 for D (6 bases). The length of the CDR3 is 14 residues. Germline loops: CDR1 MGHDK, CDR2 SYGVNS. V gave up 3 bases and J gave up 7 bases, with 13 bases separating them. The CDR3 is CASSDGGAGQPQHF. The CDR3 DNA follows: TGTGCCAGCAGTGACGGGGGGGCAGGACAGCCCCAGCATTTT.

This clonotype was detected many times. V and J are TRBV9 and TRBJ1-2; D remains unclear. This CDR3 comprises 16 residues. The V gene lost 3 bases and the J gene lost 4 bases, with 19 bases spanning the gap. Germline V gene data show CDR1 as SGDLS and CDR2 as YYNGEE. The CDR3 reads CASSGHGMIRGYGYTF. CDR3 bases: TGTGCCAGCAGCGGCCATGGCATGATCCGGGGCTATGGCTACACCTTC.

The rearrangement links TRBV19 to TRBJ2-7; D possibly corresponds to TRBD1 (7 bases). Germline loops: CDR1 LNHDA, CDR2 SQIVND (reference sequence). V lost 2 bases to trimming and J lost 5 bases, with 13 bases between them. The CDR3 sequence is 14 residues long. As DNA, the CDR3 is TGTGCCAGTAGTATACGGGGGACAGTTAACGAGCAGTACTTC. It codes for CASSIRGTVNEQYF. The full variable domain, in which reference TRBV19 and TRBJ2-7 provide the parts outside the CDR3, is DGGITQSPKYLFRKEGQNVTLSCEQNLNHDAMYWYRQDPGQGLRLIYYSQIVNDFQKGDIAEGYSVSREKKESFPLTVTSAQKNPTAFYLCASSIRGTVNEQYFGPGTRLTVT.

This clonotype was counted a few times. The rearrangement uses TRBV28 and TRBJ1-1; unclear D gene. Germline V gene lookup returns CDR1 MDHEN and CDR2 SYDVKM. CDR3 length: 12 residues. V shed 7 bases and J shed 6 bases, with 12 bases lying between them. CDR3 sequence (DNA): TGTGCCAGCACGTCGTCCCGGGCTGAAGCTTTCTTT. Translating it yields CASTSSRAEAFF.

The chain's CDR3 is CATSSDRLNEKLFF. The CDR3 nucleotides are TGTGCCACCAGCAGCGACAGGCTAAATGAAAAACTGTTTTTT. The chain uses TRBV15 and TRBJ1-4, with D possibly TRBD1 on 6 matching bases. The ends were cut back, 3 bases at V and 5 bases at J, with 10 bases in the middle. Germline V gene lookup returns CDR1 LNHNV and CDR2 YYDKDF (reference sequence). This CDR3 has 14 residues.

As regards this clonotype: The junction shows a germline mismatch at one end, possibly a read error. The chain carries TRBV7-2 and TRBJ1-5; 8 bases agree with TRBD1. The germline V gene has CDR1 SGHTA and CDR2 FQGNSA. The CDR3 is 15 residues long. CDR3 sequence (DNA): TGTGCCAGCACCAATCAAGGACAGGGAAAACAGCACCAGCATTTT. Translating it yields CASTNQGQGKQHQHF.

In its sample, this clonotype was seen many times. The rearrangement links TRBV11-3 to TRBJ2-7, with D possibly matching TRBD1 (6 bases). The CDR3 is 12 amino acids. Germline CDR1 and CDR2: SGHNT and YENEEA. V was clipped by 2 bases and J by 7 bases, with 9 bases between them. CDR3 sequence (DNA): TGTGCCAGCAGCTTACAGGGGTGGGAGCAGTACTTC. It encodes CASSLQGWEQYF.

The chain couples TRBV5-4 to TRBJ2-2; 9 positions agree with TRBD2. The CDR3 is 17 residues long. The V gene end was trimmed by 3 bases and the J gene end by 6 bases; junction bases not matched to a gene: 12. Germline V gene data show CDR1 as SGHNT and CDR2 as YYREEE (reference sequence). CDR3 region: CASSWTLAGRLSGELFF. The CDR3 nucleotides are TGTGCCAGCAGCTGGACTCTAGCGGGGCGGCTCTCCGGGGAGCTGTTTTTT.

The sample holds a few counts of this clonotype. CDR3 in amino acids: CATSDEGRSYGYTF. The CDR3 bases are TGTGCCACCAGTGATGAGGGACGGAGCTATGGCTACACCTTC. J is TRBJ1-2 and V is TRBV24-1, with a weak D call TRBD1 (5 bases). V was clipped by 3 bases and J by 4 bases, with 11 bases between them. The V gene's germline CDR1 is KGHDR and CDR2 SFDVKD. This CDR3 region has 14 residues.

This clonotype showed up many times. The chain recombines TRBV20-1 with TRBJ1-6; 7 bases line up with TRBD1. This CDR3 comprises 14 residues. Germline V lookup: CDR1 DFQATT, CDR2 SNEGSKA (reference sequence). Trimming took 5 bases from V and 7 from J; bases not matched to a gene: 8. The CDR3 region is CSAPETGWNSPLHF. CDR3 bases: TGCAGTGCTCCCGAGACAGGGTGGAATTCACCCCTCCACTTT.

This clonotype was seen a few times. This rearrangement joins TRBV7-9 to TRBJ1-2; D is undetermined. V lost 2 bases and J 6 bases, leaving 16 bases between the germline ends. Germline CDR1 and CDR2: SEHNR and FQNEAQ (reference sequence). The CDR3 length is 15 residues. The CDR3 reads CASSLIGPGRDGYTF. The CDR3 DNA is TGTGCCAGCAGCTTAATCGGTCCTGGGCGGGATGGCTACACCTTC.

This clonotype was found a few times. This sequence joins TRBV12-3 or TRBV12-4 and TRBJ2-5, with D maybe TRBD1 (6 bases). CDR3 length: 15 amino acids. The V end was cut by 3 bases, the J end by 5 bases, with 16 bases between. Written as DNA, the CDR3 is TGTGCCAGCAGTTTCAGGGTTCCCCAGGGGGAGACCCAGTACTTC. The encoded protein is CASSFRVPQGETQYF.

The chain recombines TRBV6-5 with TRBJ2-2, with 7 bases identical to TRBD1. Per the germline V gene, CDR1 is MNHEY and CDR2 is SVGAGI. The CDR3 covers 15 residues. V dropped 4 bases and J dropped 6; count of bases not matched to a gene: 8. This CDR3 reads CASSWLDREAGELFF. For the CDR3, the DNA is TGTGCCAGCAGTTGGCTAGACAGGGAAGCCGGGGAGCTGTTTTTT.

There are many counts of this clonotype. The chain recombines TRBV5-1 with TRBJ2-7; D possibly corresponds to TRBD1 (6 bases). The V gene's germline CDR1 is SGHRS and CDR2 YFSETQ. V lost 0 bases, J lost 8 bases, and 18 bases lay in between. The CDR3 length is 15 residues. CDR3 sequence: CASSLEQGAFYKQYF. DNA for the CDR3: TGCGCCAGCAGCTTGGAACAGGGTGCGTTTTACAAGCAGTACTTC.

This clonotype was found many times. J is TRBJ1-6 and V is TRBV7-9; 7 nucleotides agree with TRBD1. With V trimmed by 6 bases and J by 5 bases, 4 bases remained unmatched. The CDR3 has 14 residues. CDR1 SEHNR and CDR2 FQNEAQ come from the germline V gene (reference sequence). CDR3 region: CASRMQGDNSPLHF. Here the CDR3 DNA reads TGTGCCAGCAGAATGCAGGGGGATAATTCACCCCTCCACTTT.

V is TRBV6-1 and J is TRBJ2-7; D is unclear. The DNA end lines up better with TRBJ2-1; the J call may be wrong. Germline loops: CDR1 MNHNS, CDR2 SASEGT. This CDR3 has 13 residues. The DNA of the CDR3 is TGTGCCAGCAGTATCCCCGGACGCTACGAGCAGTTCTTC. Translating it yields CASSIPGRYEQFF.

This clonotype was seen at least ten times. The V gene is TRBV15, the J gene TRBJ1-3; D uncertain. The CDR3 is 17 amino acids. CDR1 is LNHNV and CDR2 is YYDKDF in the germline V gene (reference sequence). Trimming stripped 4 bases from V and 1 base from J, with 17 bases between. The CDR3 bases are TGTGCCACCAGCAACACCTACCGGCTTTTTTCTGGAAACACCATATATTTT. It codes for CATSNTYRLFSGNTIYF. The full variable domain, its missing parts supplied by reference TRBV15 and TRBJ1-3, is DAMVIQNPRYQVTQFGKPVTLSCSQTLNHNVMYWYQQKSSQAPKLLFHYYDKDFNNEADTPDNFQSRRPNTSFCFLDIRSPGLGDTAMYLCATSNTYRLFSGNTIYFGEGSWLTVV.

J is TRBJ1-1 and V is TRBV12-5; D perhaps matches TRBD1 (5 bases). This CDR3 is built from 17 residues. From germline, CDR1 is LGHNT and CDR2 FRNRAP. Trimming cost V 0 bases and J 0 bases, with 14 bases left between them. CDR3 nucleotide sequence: TGTGCTAGTGGTTTGGTACTCGACAGCCTAGTGAACACTGAAGCTTTCTTT. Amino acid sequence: CASGLVLDSLVNTEAFF. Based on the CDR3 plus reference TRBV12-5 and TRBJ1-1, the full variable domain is DARVTQTPRHKVTEMGQEVTMRCQPILGHNTVFWYRQTMMQGLELLAYFRNRAPLDDSGMPKDRFSAEMPDATLATLKIQPSEPRDSAVYFCASGLVLDSLVNTEAFFGQGTRLTVV.

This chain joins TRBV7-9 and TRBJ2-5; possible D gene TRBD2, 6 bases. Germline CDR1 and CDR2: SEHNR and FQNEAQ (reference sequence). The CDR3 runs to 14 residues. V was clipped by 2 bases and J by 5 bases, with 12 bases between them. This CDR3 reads CASSLREDGETQYF. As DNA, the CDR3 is TGTGCCAGCAGCTTAAGGGAGGACGGGGAGACCCAGTACTTC.

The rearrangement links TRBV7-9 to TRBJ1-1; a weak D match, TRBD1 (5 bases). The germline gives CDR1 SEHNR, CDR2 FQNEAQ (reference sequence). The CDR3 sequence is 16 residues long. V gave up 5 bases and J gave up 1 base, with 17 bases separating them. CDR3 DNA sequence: TGTGCCAGCAGCCCCCCAGAGGGGAAAAGGAACACTGAAGCTTTCTTT. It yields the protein CASSPPEGKRNTEAFF.

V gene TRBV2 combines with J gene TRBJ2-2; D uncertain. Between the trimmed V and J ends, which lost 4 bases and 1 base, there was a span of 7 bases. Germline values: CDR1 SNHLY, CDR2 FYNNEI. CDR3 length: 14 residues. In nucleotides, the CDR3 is TGTGCCAGCAGTGGCCCCGGGAACACCGGGGAGCTGTTTTTT. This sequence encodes CASSGPGNTGELFF.

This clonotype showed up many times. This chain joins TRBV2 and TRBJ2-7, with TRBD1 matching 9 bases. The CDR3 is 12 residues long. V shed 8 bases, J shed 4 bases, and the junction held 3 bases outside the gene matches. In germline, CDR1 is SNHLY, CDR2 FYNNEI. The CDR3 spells CASAGTGYEQYF. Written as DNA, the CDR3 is TGTGCCAGCGCCGGGACAGGGTACGAGCAGTACTTC.

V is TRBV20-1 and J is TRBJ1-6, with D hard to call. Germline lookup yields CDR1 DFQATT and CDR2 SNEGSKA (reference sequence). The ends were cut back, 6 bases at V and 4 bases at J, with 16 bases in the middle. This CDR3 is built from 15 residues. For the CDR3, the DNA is TGCAGTGCCGAAGGATTCTCTGGGTATAATTCACCCCTCCACTTT. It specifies CSAEGFSGYNSPLHF.

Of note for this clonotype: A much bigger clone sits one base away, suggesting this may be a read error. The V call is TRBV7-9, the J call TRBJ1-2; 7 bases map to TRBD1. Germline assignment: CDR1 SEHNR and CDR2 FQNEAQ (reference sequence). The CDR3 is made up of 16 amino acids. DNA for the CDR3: TGTACCAGCAGCGCCCGCCAGGGGGGACGAGCTGGAGGCTACACCTTC. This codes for CTSSARQGGRAGGYTF.